The TCR beta chain described here comes from a study of glioma-infiltrating T cells after dendritic cell vaccination. The CDR3 extends over 17 amino acids. V was clipped by 3 bases and J by 8 bases; unmatched bases: 15. Germline lookup yields CDR1 SGDLS and CDR2 YYNGEE. To note about this clone: What it recognizes is unknown.

Before vaccination, two weeks after the third vaccination, and at progression, PBMC were collected. General study findings and limits: Survival was not directly related to TCR clonality in these patients. Patients with more pretreatment TILs had longer time to progression and survival.

Primers: 60 V beta forward and 13 J beta reverse. The assay was immunoSEQ multiplex PCR, and TCRdb's table has in-frame clones only and misses some. The data contain tens of thousands of clones, approximately 85% of them singletons. This clonotype was sampled from a human donor with glioblastoma. This chain links TRBV9 with TRBJ1-2, with 11 bases lining up with TRBD1. Specimen: blood, collected before dendritic cell vaccination. The CDR3 DNA reads TGTGCCAGCAGCGAGGGGGGACAGGGGGATAGTGTATGGGGCTACACCTTC. This translates into CASSEGGQGDSVWGYTF. The complete variable domain, with remaining parts taken from reference TRBV9 and TRBJ1-2, reads DSGVTQTPKHLITATGQRVTLRCSPRSGDLSVYWYQQSLDQGLQFLIQYYNGEERAKGNILERFSAQQFPDLHSELNLSSLELGDSALYFCASSEGGQGDSVWGYTFGSGTRLTVV.